This T cell receptor beta chain was observed in a study of T cells in Graves' hyperthyroidism and ophthalmopathy. Per the germline V gene, CDR1 is DFQATT and CDR2 is SNEGSKA (reference sequence). V dropped 6 bases and J dropped 2; count of bases not matched to a gene: 15. This CDR3 contains 16 residues. At least ten counts were recorded for this clonotype. Researchers amplified the TCR beta CDR3 regions from RNA transcripts. Researchers ran a first-round RT-PCR on the TCR CDR3 using the HTBI primer set. TCRdb ran MiXCR on the multiplex PCR reads and lists one entry per CDR3 protein. The sample yields around 290,000 distinct CDR3 sequences, over 15% seen once.

Material for sequencing was blood. This sequence was found in a woman in her sixties or seventies with Graves' ophthalmopathy. J is TRBJ2-5 and V is TRBV20-1, with 7 bases lining up with TRBD1. The CDR3 loop reads CSARGGPGTEQETQYF. The CDR3 DNA follows: TGCAGTGCACGCGGCGGACCCGGGACAGAGCAAGAGACCCAGTACTTC.